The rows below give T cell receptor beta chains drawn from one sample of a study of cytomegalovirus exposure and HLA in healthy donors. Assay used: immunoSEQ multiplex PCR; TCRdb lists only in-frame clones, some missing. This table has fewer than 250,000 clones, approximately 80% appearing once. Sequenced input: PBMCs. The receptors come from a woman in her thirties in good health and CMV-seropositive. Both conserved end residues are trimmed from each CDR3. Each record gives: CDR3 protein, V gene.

ASSEREEF,TRBV2
ASSSRETDTQY,TRBV7-2
ASLDEAGTWAGNEQF,TRBV27
ASSVKEAGNYEQY,TRBV6-4
ASSFPKHYGYT,TRBV11-2
ASSSTRGNNEKLF,TRBV19
ASSLETGFSHEQY,TRBV18
ASRRTAGNTIY,TRBV6-1
SVRGGEETQY,TRBV29-1
ASSLPPEWGDEQF,TRBV11-2
ASSLEPGDKELF,TRBV5-1
ASSLGARAF,TRBV5-4
ASSQDEGTTYGYT,TRBV4-3
ASSPRGQGGNEKLF,TRBV5-4
ASSLMGAREQF,TRBV5-1
ASTGLANEKLF,TRBV19
ASSLWAPGANVLT,TRBV13
ASSPGTSGSADTQY,TRBV5-6
ASSFGQSYSEAF,TRBV27
ASSAPGQGTEAF,TRBV13